The 32 T cell receptor beta chains listed next were all sequenced from one sample in a study of T cell responses to AZD1222 COVID-19 vaccine. TCRdb's copy holds only in-frame clones and misses some; the assay was immunoSEQ multiplex PCR. The top ten hold nearly 1% of the sample, which has 200,000 or so clones, roughly 90% seen once. The sample was peripheral blood, taken on day 0 of AZD1222 vaccination. These receptor sequences come from an adult in good health.

V is TRBV6-2 or TRBV6-3 and J is TRBJ1-1; a weak D match, TRBD1 (5 bases). In germline, CDR1 is MNHEY, CDR2 SVGEGT. The CDR3 consists of 17 residues. With 2 bases removed from V and 3 bases from J, the gap between germline ends came to 19 bases. The CDR3: CASSYPSGTGADTEAFF. The CDR3 DNA follows: TGTGCCAGCAGTTACCCATCGGGGACCGGGGCAGACACTGAAGCTTTCTTT.

V and J are TRBV9 and TRBJ2-7; the D is unclear. Trimming removed 4 bases at V and 4 bases at J, with 15 bases between. The V gene's germline CDR1 is SGDLS and CDR2 YYNGEE. This CDR3 comprises 14 residues. DNA for the CDR3: TGTGCCAGCAGCAAGAGTGGGTCACAATACGAGCAGTACTTC. It specifies CASSKSGSQYEQYF. The whole variable domain, remainder taken from reference TRBV9 and TRBJ2-7, is DSGVTQTPKHLITATGQRVTLRCSPRSGDLSVYWYQQSLDQGLQFLIQYYNGEERAKGNILERFSAQQFPDLHSELNLSSLELGDSALYFCASSKSGSQYEQYFGPGTRLTVT.

V gene TRBV7-9 combines with J gene TRBJ2-5; weak D call: TRBD1 (6 bases). Germline-derived CDR1 and CDR2 are SEHNR and FQNEAQ (reference sequence). This CDR3 contains 14 residues. V lost 3 bases and J lost 2, with 10 bases in between. The CDR3 spells CASSFWTVQETQYF. For the CDR3, the DNA is TGTGCCAGCAGCTTCTGGACAGTACAAGAGACCCAGTACTTC. Drawing the rest from reference TRBV7-9 and TRBJ2-5, the complete variable domain is DTGVSQNPRHKITKRGQNVTFRCDPISEHNRLYWYRQTLGQGPEFLTYFQNEAQLEKSRLLSDRFSAERPKGSFSTLEIQRTEQGDSAMYLCASSFWTVQETQYFGPGTRLLVL.

The chain carries TRBV6-5 and TRBJ2-7; D is possibly TRBD1 or TRBD2 (5 bases each). With 2 bases removed from V and 2 bases from J, the gap between germline ends came to 10 bases. The CDR3 sequence is 14 residues long. Germline-derived CDR1 and CDR2 are MNHEY and SVGAGI. The CDR3 protein is CASSYGTATYEQYF. CDR3 sequence (DNA): TGTGCCAGCAGTTACGGGACCGCAACCTACGAGCAGTACTTC.

The V gene is TRBV6-7, the J gene TRBJ2-2; 9 nucleotides agree with TRBD1. TRBV6-7 is treated as an ORF (open reading frame) with a function not yet certain. The length of the CDR3 is 18 residues. V dropped 7 bases and J dropped 2; count of bases not matched to a gene: 14. The CDR3 nucleotides are TGTGCCAGCACTCCTTCCCCGGGACAGGGCCCAAACACCGGGGAGCTGTTTTTT. Its translation: CASTPSPGQGPNTGELFF.

The chain links TRBV7-2 to TRBJ2-1; TRBD2 agrees at 11 bases. V was pared by 3 bases and J by 6 bases, with 10 bases of the junction left unmatched. This CDR3 has 17 amino acids. CDR1 SGHTA and CDR2 FQGNSA come from the germline V gene. In nucleotides, the CDR3 is TGTGCCAGCAGCTTGCGTAGCGGGAGGGCCGCGTTCAATGAGCAGTTCTTC. Its translation is CASSLRSGRAAFNEQFF.

The table lists this clone with a few counts. This sequence joins TRBV12-5 and TRBJ1-1, with 7 bases lining up with TRBD1. CDR1 and CDR2 from the germline V gene are LGHNT and FRNRAP. The ends lost 6 bases at V and 4 bases at J; junction bases unmatched: 5. The CDR3 length is 13 residues. Written as DNA, the CDR3 is TGTGCTAGTGGACAGGGGATGAGCACTGAAGCTTTCTTT. Protein product: CASGQGMSTEAFF.

The gene calls are TRBV6-6 and TRBJ1-5; 7 bases align to TRBD1. The CDR3 loop spans 16 amino acids. With 5 bases clipped from V and 5 bases from J, the junction kept 12 bases outside the gene matches. Germline CDR1 and CDR2: MNHNY and SVGAGI (reference sequence). The CDR3 sequence is CASSRPGGASDQPQHF. In nucleotides, the CDR3 is TGTGCCAGCAGTCGACCAGGGGGGGCATCTGATCAGCCCCAGCATTTT.

This chain uses TRBV28 with TRBJ2-5; D uncertain. The CDR3 is made up of 14 amino acids. Germline CDR1 and CDR2: MDHEN and SYDVKM. Trimming removed 5 bases from V and 1 base from J, with 11 bases in between. The CDR3 reads CASSPSFSQETQYF. The CDR3 bases are TGTGCCAGCAGTCCAAGTTTCAGCCAAGAGACCCAGTACTTC.

This clone has at least ten counts. This chain links TRBV18 with TRBJ2-7, with D hard to call. The germline V gene encodes CDR1 KGHSH and CDR2 LQKENI. The CDR3 runs 15 residues. Trimming left V 0 bases short and J 5 bases short, with 14 bases between. CDR3 nucleotide sequence: TGTGCCAGCTCACCACCAGTCAGGATTGGGGACGAGCAGTACTTC. It is translated as CASSPPVRIGDEQYF.

The chain employs TRBV29-1 and TRBJ1-2; TRBD1 is a possible D gene (5 bases). This CDR3 spans 13 amino acids. The V end was cut by 4 bases, the J end by 0 bases, with 9 bases between. Per germline, CDR1 SQVTM and CDR2 ANQGSEA. The CDR3 DNA reads as TGCAGCGTTGGTGACAGCGCTAACTATGGCTACACCTTC. Residues: CSVGDSANYGYTF. Combining the CDR3 with reference TRBV29-1 and TRBJ1-2 gives the whole variable domain SAVISQKPSRDICQRGTSLTIQCQVDSQVTMMFWYRQQPGQSLTLIATANQGSEATYESGFVIDKFPISRPNLTFSTLTVSNMSPEDSSIYLCSVGDSANYGYTFGSGTRLTVV.

CDR3 amino acids: CASSDQSNTGELFF. The DNA of the CDR3 is TGCGCCAGCAGCGACCAATCGAACACCGGGGAGCTGTTTTTT. The chain uses TRBV5-1 and TRBJ2-2; D gene uncertain. The CDR3 has 14 residues. Germline CDR1 SGHRS, CDR2 YFSETQ. The ends were cut back, 4 bases at V and 0 bases at J, with 7 bases in the middle.

The chain uses TRBV5-5 and TRBJ1-2; no clear D gene. Germline lookup yields CDR1 SGHKS and CDR2 YYEKEE (reference sequence). This CDR3 is built from 14 residues. The V end lost 0 bases, the J end lost 3 bases, and 9 bases lay between the germline ends. The DNA of the CDR3 is TGTGCCAGCAGCTTGGGACCCGCGGACTATGGCTACACCTTC. Encoded protein: CASSLGPADYGYTF.

The chain recombines TRBV2 with TRBJ2-7, with a weak D call TRBD1 (6 bases). V lost 4 bases to trimming and J lost 4 bases, with 14 bases between them. The CDR3 contains 14 residues. Looked up from germline, CDR1 is SNHLY and CDR2 is FYNNEI. The chain's CDR3 is CASSVQGPSYEQYF. The CDR3 region has the DNA TGTGCCAGCAGTGTGCAGGGGCCCTCGTACGAGCAGTACTTC.

This chain connects TRBV4-1 to TRBJ2-7; the match to TRBD2 covers 12 bases. After removal of 3 bases from V and 3 bases from J, the junction contained 9 bases not matched to a gene. Germline V CDR1 and CDR2: MGHRA, YSYEKL. The CDR3 is made up of 17 amino acids. CDR3 protein: CASSHRTSGERGYEQYF. The DNA for the CDR3 is TGCGCCAGCAGCCACAGGACTAGCGGGGAAAGGGGCTACGAGCAGTACTTC.

V is TRBV27 and J is TRBJ1-2, with D perhaps matching TRBD1 (6 bases). This CDR3 spans 13 amino acids. V was pared by 3 bases and J by 5 bases, with 10 bases between. CDR1 is MNHEY, CDR2 SMNVEV, per germline (reference sequence). Written as DNA, the CDR3 is TGTGCCAGCAGTTTGGGGGCGGCTTATGGCTACACCTTC. Protein product: CASSLGAAYGYTF.

The chain combines TRBV18 with TRBJ1-4; no clear D. This CDR3 comprises 14 residues. V lost 3 bases, J lost 3 bases, and 8 bases lay in between. CDR1 is KGHSH and CDR2 is LQKENI in the germline V gene. CDR3 DNA: TGTGCCAGCTCACCGGGGAGGGCTAATGAAAAACTGTTTTTT. This translates into CASSPGRANEKLFF.

This clone was seen only a few times. The chain joins TRBV5-6 to TRBJ1-2; D is possibly TRBD1 (6 bases). Trimming took off 1 base at V and 7 bases at J, with 17 bases between the two ends. Germline CDR1 and CDR2: SGHDT and YYEEEE. The CDR3 consists of 15 residues. The CDR3 sequence is CASSLYDRRTVGYTF. In DNA, the CDR3 is TGTGCCAGCAGCTTGTATGACAGGCGAACCGTTGGCTACACCTTC.

This chain links TRBV19 with TRBJ1-1; TRBD1 matches at 7 bases. The V and J ends lost 4 bases and 2 bases, in that order; junction bases with no gene match: 4. The CDR3 extends over 14 amino acids. Germline CDR1 LNHDA, CDR2 SQIVND (reference sequence). The CDR3 DNA is TGTGCCAGTAGTAAGGGACAGAAAAACACTGAAGCTTTCTTT. This encodes CASSKGQKNTEAFF.

V usage is TRBV27 and J usage is TRBJ2-7; the D gene is possibly TRBD2 (6 bases). Germline V gene sequence: CDR1 MNHEY, CDR2 SMNVEV (reference sequence). The CDR3 contains 15 residues. Trimming stripped 6 bases from V and 2 bases from J, with 17 bases between. Here the CDR3 reads CASSSGLGGTYEQYF. CDR3 in DNA: TGTGCCAGCAGCTCGGGACTCGGCGGGACCTACGAGCAGTACTTC.

This chain uses TRBV7-9 with TRBJ2-7; 10 bases map to TRBD2. The germline CDR1 and CDR2 sequences are SEHNR and FQNEAQ (reference sequence). The ends lost 1 base at V and 6 bases at J; junction bases unmatched: 6. The CDR3 totals 15 residues. The CDR3 region has the DNA TGTGCCAGCAGCTTAGGGGCAGCGGGAGGGACCGAGCAGTACTTC. This codes for CASSLGAAGGTEQYF.

The chain carries TRBV28 and TRBJ2-7, with D tentatively TRBD1 or TRBD2 (5 bases each). There are 14 residues in the CDR3. Germline V gene lookup returns CDR1 MDHEN and CDR2 SYDVKM. Trimming took off 7 bases at V and 0 bases at J, with 13 bases between the two ends. CDR3 nucleotides: TGTGCCAGCATAGAGGGGCCTAGCTCCTACGAGCAGTACTTC. Protein product: CASIEGPSSYEQYF.

The V call is TRBV6-2 or TRBV6-3, the J call TRBJ1-1; TRBD1 aligns across 9 bases. This CDR3 spans 14 amino acids. Germline CDR1 is MNHEY and CDR2 is SVGEGT. The V and J ends lost 4 bases and 4 bases, in that order; junction bases with no gene match: 4. The CDR3 DNA reads TGTGCCAGCAGTTCCGGGACAGGGAGCACTGAAGCTTTCTTT. This translates into CASSSGTGSTEAFF.

CDR3 residues: CASSYPRGYTF. The CDR3 DNA sequence: TGTGCCAGCAGTTACCCGCGGGGCTACACCTTC. The rearrangement links TRBV6-2 or TRBV6-3 to TRBJ1-2; D remains ambiguous. Trimming removed 2 bases at V and 8 bases at J, with 6 bases between. Germline CDR1 MNHEY, CDR2 SVGEGT. This CDR3 has 11 residues.

This clone was observed a few times. The chain has TRBV14 and TRBJ1-1; 7 nucleotides match TRBD1. The CDR3 length is 17 residues. V lost 4 bases and J lost 1; bases outside the gene matches: 12. In germline, CDR1 is SGHDN, CDR2 FVKESK. Here the CDR3 reads CASSLMYVGTENTEAFF. The CDR3 region has the DNA TGTGCCAGCAGCCTAATGTACGTAGGGACAGAGAACACTGAAGCTTTCTTT.

The rearrangement links TRBV7-9 to TRBJ1-1; 7 bases are a match to TRBD1. CDR1 is SEHNR, CDR2 FQNEAQ, per germline (reference sequence). The CDR3 length is 15 residues. V dropped 2 bases and J dropped 2; count of bases not matched to a gene: 5. The CDR3 DNA reads TGTGCCAGCAGCTTACGGGGACAGCCTAACACTGAAGCTTTCTTT. Translating it yields CASSLRGQPNTEAFF.

The chain combines TRBV6-2 or TRBV6-3 with TRBJ2-1; TRBD1 matches at 10 bases. This CDR3 has 15 amino acids. Germline CDR1 is MNHEY and CDR2 is SVGEGT. Trimming cost V 2 bases and J 7 bases; bases outside gene matches: 5. The CDR3 spells CASSYKGQGWNEQFF. The DNA of the CDR3 is TGTGCCAGCAGTTACAAGGGACAGGGGTGGAATGAGCAGTTCTTC.

This chain uses TRBV10-3 with TRBJ1-2; D ambiguous. The germline V gene has CDR1 ENHRY and CDR2 SYGVKD. Deletions cut 0 bases from V and 8 bases from J, with 13 bases between. CDR3 length: 14 residues. CDR3 protein: CAISESSAGFGYTF. DNA for the CDR3: TGTGCCATCAGTGAGTCGAGTGCAGGTTTCGGCTACACCTTC.

The chain recombines TRBV19 with TRBJ1-2; D may be TRBD1 (5 bases). The CDR3 contains 15 residues. CDR1 and CDR2 (germline): LNHDA, SQIVND (reference sequence). V was clipped by 7 bases and J by 4 bases, with 19 bases between them. DNA for the CDR3: TGTGCCAGTACTCCATGGGACCGAAGCTCCTATGGCTACACCTTC. Translating it yields CASTPWDRSSYGYTF.

The gene calls are TRBV7-2 and TRBJ1-6; 8 positions match TRBD1. This CDR3 region has 19 residues. V was clipped by 3 bases and J by 1 base; unmatched bases: 11. The germline CDR1 and CDR2 sequences are SGHTA and FQGNSA. CDR3 DNA: TGTGCCAGCAGCTTCACCGACAGGGGAGGAGTGTCCTATAATTCACCCCTCCACTTT. Amino acids: CASSFTDRGGVSYNSPLHF.

This clone was recorded once. The V gene is TRBV4-3, the J gene TRBJ2-3; the D call may be TRBD1 or TRBD2 (5 bases each). The CDR3 has 14 residues. The V gene lost 4 bases and the J gene lost 1 base, with 9 bases spanning the gap. The germline V gene encodes CDR1 LGHNA and CDR2 YSLEER. CDR3 nucleotides: TGCGCCAGCAGCCCGGGGACGGGCACAGATACGCAGTATTTT. Translating it yields CASSPGTGTDTQYF.

This chain joins TRBV28 and TRBJ1-2; D not resolved. Germline-derived CDR1 and CDR2 are MDHEN and SYDVKM. Trimming cost V 5 bases and J 1 base, with 11 bases left between them. CDR3 length: 14 amino acids. In DNA form, the CDR3 reads TGTGCCAGCAGTGGGCAGTCCTTTAACTATGGCTACACCTTC. Protein: CASSGQSFNYGYTF.